This entry concerns a single T cell receptor (beta chain). Its specificity is unknown. TCRdb reanalysed the 5' RACE reads using MiXCR and keeps one entry per CDR3 protein. The table shows hundreds of thousands of distinct CDR3 sequences, with roughly 12% occurring only once. The CDR3 totals 16 residues. V was cut by 3 bases and J by 2 bases, with 14 bases left in between. Every sampled donor was Caucasian and healthy. This sample stems from a study of identical twins. Findings of the study overall: Weaker excess sharing between twins was seen in beta out-of-frame sequences.

These records were also assigned to another study, of yellow fever vaccine responses in identical twins. That report notes: Twins' vaccine T cell responses reportedly seemed partly convergent and partly personalized.

The TCR sequence derives from a woman under 30 in good health. This chain uses TRBV12-3 or TRBV12-4 with TRBJ2-1, with a tentative D call TRBD1 (6 bases). What was sequenced was PBMCs. CDR3 sequence: CASSFLTGTTYNEQFF. CDR3 sequence (DNA): TGTGCCAGCAGTTTTCTTACCGGGACAACCTACAATGAGCAGTTCTTC.